The 30 T cell receptor beta chains below were found in one sample sequenced in a study of control samples from healthy donors and cancer patients (dated by TCRdb to 2019 to 2021). The library was made by the immunoSEQ multiplex PCR assay. The source is immuneACCESS, and TCRdb retained only in-frame sequences with V and J called. Part of the clones is not carried over; for the studies checked, unresolved V genes explain less than half of this, and the remainder is unexplained. In all, the sample holds around 140,000 clones, and around 92% of those were seen once. Of the sample, roughly 3.2% is held by the ten largest clones. Sequencing used blood. The receptors stem from a man aged 30-40 years in good health.

The CDR3 DNA is TGTGCCAGCAGCCAAGAGGGAAGTCCTCAGCCCCAGCATTTT. Its protein product is CASSQEGSPQPQHF. The chain uses TRBV4-2 and TRBJ1-5; no clear D gene. Trimming pared 0 bases from V and 6 bases from J, leaving 9 bases between. The germline CDR1 and CDR2 sequences are LGHNA and YNFKEQ. The CDR3 extends over 14 amino acids.

V usage is TRBV5-5 and J usage is TRBJ1-1; the D gene is possibly TRBD1 (6 bases). The CDR3 is 15 residues long. V lost 4 bases and J lost 1, with 14 bases in between. The germline CDR1 and CDR2 sequences are SGHKS and YYEKEE (reference sequence). The DNA for the CDR3 is TGTGCCAGCAGCGGCCCGGGACAAACGAACACTGAAGCTTTCTTT. Translation gives CASSGPGQTNTEAFF.

V and J are TRBV20-1 and TRBJ2-3; the match to TRBD2 covers 9 bases. The germline V gene has CDR1 DFQATT and CDR2 SNEGSKA (reference sequence). V dropped 3 bases and J dropped 3; count of bases not matched to a gene: 16. The CDR3 is 18 residues long. CDR3 sequence: CSASRGLAGPIGTDTQYF. The CDR3 DNA is TGCAGTGCTAGTAGGGGCCTAGCGGGGCCTATAGGTACAGATACGCAGTATTTT.

V is TRBV6-5 and J is TRBJ2-3; D unclear. Trimming took 7 bases from V and 2 from J, leaving 10 bases between them. This CDR3 spans 13 amino acids. In germline, CDR1 is MNHEY, CDR2 SVGAGI. This CDR3 reads CASKTVATDTQYF. CDR3 in DNA: TGTGCCAGCAAAACGGTCGCCACAGATACGCAGTATTTT.

The chain carries TRBV5-1 and TRBJ1-3; D is uncertain. Germline lookup yields CDR1 SGHRS and CDR2 YFSETQ. V lost 0 bases, J lost 8 bases, and 9 bases lay in between. This CDR3 has 13 amino acids. CDR3 amino acids: CASSLAGGDTIYF. DNA of the CDR3: TGCGCCAGCAGCTTGGCGGGTGGGGACACCATATATTTT.

This clone was counted once. The genes are TRBV5-1 and TRBJ1-6; 9 nucleotides agree with TRBD1. V lost 0 bases, J lost 8 bases, and 3 bases stayed unmatched. Germline V CDR1 and CDR2: SGHRS, YFSETQ. This CDR3 is 15 amino acids long. The CDR3: CASSLGDRVDSPLHF. In DNA form, the CDR3 reads TGCGCCAGCAGCTTGGGGGACAGGGTGGATTCACCCCTCCACTTT.

The rearrangement links TRBV9 to TRBJ2-7, with a weak D call TRBD1 (6 bases). Germline values: CDR1 SGDLS, CDR2 YYNGEE. The CDR3 loop spans 14 amino acids. V was trimmed by 4 bases and J by 3 bases, leaving 14 bases between them. CDR3 sequence reads: CASSIRQVDYEQYF. In DNA form, the CDR3 reads TGTGCCAGCAGCATCCGACAGGTCGACTACGAGCAGTACTTC. Variable domain in full (rest from reference TRBV9 and TRBJ2-7): DSGVTQTPKHLITATGQRVTLRCSPRSGDLSVYWYQQSLDQGLQFLIQYYNGEERAKGNILERFSAQQFPDLHSELNLSSLELGDSALYFCASSIRQVDYEQYFGPGTRLTVT.

This chain connects TRBV7-8 to TRBJ1-1; 8 positions agree with TRBD1. The germline V gene encodes CDR1 SGHVS and CDR2 FQNEAQ. CDR3 length equals 18 residues. V dropped 1 base and J dropped 1; count of bases not matched to a gene: 11. The CDR3 sequence: CASSLVGFPGGKNTEAFF. DNA for the CDR3: TGTGCCAGCAGCTTAGTTGGGTTTCCAGGGGGCAAGAACACTGAAGCTTTCTTT.

The genes are TRBV7-9 and TRBJ1-6, with D possibly TRBD1 on 6 matching bases. Trimming shortened V by 3 bases and J by 3 bases, and 9 bases separated the two germline ends. There are 15 residues in the CDR3. The V gene's germline CDR1 is SEHNR and CDR2 FQNEAQ (reference sequence). CDR3 DNA: TGTGCCAGCAGCTTTGACAGGAACTATAATTCACCCCTCCACTTT. Amino acids: CASSFDRNYNSPLHF.

The chain has TRBV28 and TRBJ1-1; the D is unclear. Germline lookup yields CDR1 MDHEN and CDR2 SYDVKM. V lost 7 bases, J lost 1 base, and 10 bases lay in between. The CDR3 runs to 13 residues. The CDR3 sequence is CASTLGGNTEAFF. DNA of the CDR3: TGTGCCAGCACCCTGGGCGGGAACACTGAAGCTTTCTTT.

This clone was seen only once. The chain carries TRBV4-2 and TRBJ1-6; TRBD1 aligns across 9 bases. Germline lookup yields CDR1 LGHNA and CDR2 YNFKEQ. V shed 2 bases, J shed 6 bases, and the junction held 5 bases outside the gene matches. The CDR3 is 16 residues long. CDR3 nucleotide sequence: TGTGCCAGCAGCCAACCGGGACAGGGAGCTAATTCACCCCTCCACTTT. This encodes CASSQPGQGANSPLHF.

CDR3 sequence reads: CASSPSSSGGAEDEQFF. CDR3 nucleotides: TGTGCCAGCAGCCCCTCCTCTAGCGGGGGGGCCGAGGATGAGCAGTTCTTC. This chain connects TRBV11-2 to TRBJ2-1, with TRBD2 matching 12 bases. There are 17 residues in the CDR3. Germline values: CDR1 SGHAT, CDR2 FQNNGV. With 5 bases clipped from V and 8 bases from J, the junction kept 13 bases outside the gene matches. Combining the CDR3 with reference TRBV11-2 and TRBJ2-1 gives the whole variable domain EAGVAQSPRYKIIEKRQSVAFWCNPISGHATLYWYQQILGQGPKLLIQFQNNGVVDDSQLPKDRFSAERLKGVDSTLKIQPAKLEDSAVYLCASSPSSSGGAEDEQFFGPGTRLTVL.

This CDR3 is CASSDEAYNSPLHF. For the CDR3, the DNA is TGTGCCAGCAGCGACGAAGCCTATAATTCACCCCTCCACTTT. The chain carries TRBV7-9 and TRBJ1-6; D is ambiguous. The CDR3 sequence is 14 residues long. The V end was cut by 5 bases, the J end by 2 bases, with 7 bases between. The germline gives CDR1 SEHNR, CDR2 FQNEAQ (reference sequence). The complete variable domain, with remaining parts taken from reference TRBV7-9 and TRBJ1-6, reads DTGVSQNPRHKITKRGQNVTFRCDPISEHNRLYWYRQTLGQGPEFLTYFQNEAQLEKSRLLSDRFSAERPKGSFSTLEIQRTEQGDSAMYLCASSDEAYNSPLHFGNGTRLTVT.

V usage is TRBV4-1 and J usage is TRBJ1-2; 7 bases map to TRBD1. This CDR3 has 14 residues. Germline trimming cut 4 bases from V and 0 bases from J; bases unmatched to any gene: 2. CDR1 is MGHRA, CDR2 YSYEKL, per germline. Here the CDR3 DNA reads TGCGCCAGCAGCCGAGGACAGGCTAACTATGGCTACACCTTC. Protein sequence: CASSRGQANYGYTF.

The genes are TRBV15 and TRBJ2-7; D ambiguous. In germline, CDR1 is LNHNV, CDR2 YYDKDF (reference sequence). V shed 0 bases and J shed 5 bases, with 8 bases lying between them. The length of the CDR3 is 13 residues. The chain's CDR3 is CATSRDNLDEQYF. The CDR3 DNA is TGTGCCACCAGCAGAGATAACCTGGACGAGCAGTACTTC. The entire variable domain, with the rest obtained from reference TRBV15 and TRBJ2-7, is as follows: DAMVIQNPRYQVTQFGKPVTLSCSQTLNHNVMYWYQQKSSQAPKLLFHYYDKDFNNEADTPDNFQSRRPNTSFCFLDIRSPGLGDTAMYLCATSRDNLDEQYFGPGTRLTVT.

This chain joins TRBV7-9 and TRBJ1-3; 7 bases line up with TRBD1. The CDR3 covers 15 residues. Unmatched junction bases numbered 8, after V lost 5 bases and J lost 4 bases. In germline, CDR1 is SEHNR, CDR2 FQNEAQ (reference sequence). CDR3 protein: CASSNGQAVGNTIYF. CDR3 bases: TGTGCCAGCAGCAACGGACAGGCGGTGGGAAACACCATATATTTT.

The V and J genes are TRBV5-1 and TRBJ1-2; D not resolved. This CDR3 has 13 residues. The V end was cut by 2 bases, the J end by 5 bases, with 10 bases between. CDR1 is SGHRS and CDR2 is YFSETQ in the germline V gene. DNA for the CDR3: TGCGCCAGCAGCTTTGGTGAGGAGTATGGCTACACCTTC. It is translated as CASSFGEEYGYTF. The full variable domain, in which reference TRBV5-1 and TRBJ1-2 provide the parts outside the CDR3, is KAGVTQTPRYLIKTRGQQVTLSCSPISGHRSVSWYQQTPGQGLQFLFEYFSETQRNKGNFPGRFSGRQFSNSRSEMNVSTLELGDSALYLCASSFGEEYGYTFGSGTRLTVV.

The chain recombines TRBV19 with TRBJ1-1; maybe TRBD1 (5 bases). The V gene's germline CDR1 is LNHDA and CDR2 SQIVND (reference sequence). Between the trimmed V and J ends, which lost 0 bases and 11 bases, there was a span of 10 bases. The CDR3 covers 12 residues. The CDR3 DNA sequence: TGTGCCAGTAGTATAGATCGGGGGAGTGCTTTCTTT. Translation: CASSIDRGSAFF.

The chain combines TRBV6-5 with TRBJ1-4; D is ambiguous. CDR3 length: 14 residues. V lost 0 bases and J 7 bases, leaving 9 bases between the germline ends. CDR1 and CDR2 from the germline V gene are MNHEY and SVGAGI. For the CDR3, the DNA is TGTGCCAGCAGTTACTCCCAGAGAACTGAAAAACTGTTTTTT. This encodes CASSYSQRTEKLFF.

V and J are TRBV6-6 and TRBJ2-7; D not certain. This CDR3 has 14 amino acids. Germline loops: CDR1 MNHNY, CDR2 SVGAGI (reference sequence). The V and J ends lost 0 bases and 2 bases respectively, with 8 bases between them. The CDR3 is CASSYSGHPYEQYF. The CDR3 DNA is TGTGCCAGCAGTTACTCTGGCCACCCCTACGAGCAGTACTTC.

The CDR3: CASSEVRGDRTEAFF. CDR3 sequence (DNA): TGTGCCAGCAGTGAAGTAAGGGGGGACAGAACTGAAGCTTTCTTT. The V and J genes are TRBV2 and TRBJ1-1, with TRBD1 matching over 7 bases. Per the germline V gene, CDR1 is SNHLY and CDR2 is FYNNEI. The CDR3 has 15 residues. The junction had 7 bases not matched to a gene; V was cut back by 1 base and J by 5 bases.

This clone occurred once. V and J are TRBV5-4 and TRBJ2-7, with D perhaps TRBD1 (6 bases). The CDR3 has 15 amino acids. The germline V gene encodes CDR1 SGHNT and CDR2 YYREEE (reference sequence). The V gene lost 0 bases and the J gene lost 3 bases, with 13 bases spanning the gap. The CDR3 nucleotides read TGTGCCAGCAGCTTGGCGGGACAAGGCGACTACGAGCAGTACTTC. This codes for CASSLAGQGDYEQYF.

The V and J genes are TRBV10-3 and TRBJ1-5; D remains ambiguous. CDR1 is ENHRY, CDR2 SYGVKD, per germline. The length of the CDR3 is 13 residues. V lost 0 bases, J lost 6 bases, and 6 bases lay in between. The CDR3 reads CAISESSVQPQHF. For the CDR3, the DNA is TGTGCCATCAGTGAGTCGTCAGTTCAGCCCCAGCATTTT.

The V gene is TRBV6-5, the J gene TRBJ2-7; D not resolved. The V and J ends lost 4 bases and 6 bases respectively, with 10 bases between them. The V gene's germline CDR1 is MNHEY and CDR2 SVGAGI. The CDR3 is 12 amino acids. The DNA for the CDR3 is TGTGCCAGCAGTTCGGTGCGAACCGAGCAGTACTTC. Translating it yields CASSSVRTEQYF.

The rearrangement uses TRBV2 and TRBJ1-2; TRBD1 agrees at 8 bases. The junction had 12 bases not matched to a gene; V was cut back by 6 bases and J by 6 bases. The CDR3 loop spans 15 amino acids. Per germline, CDR1 SNHLY and CDR2 FYNNEI. CDR3 nucleotides: TGTGCCAGCAGCGCCGAGGTGGGCAGGGGGCATGGCTACACCTTC. Its translation: CASSAEVGRGHGYTF.

The chain is built from TRBV6-5 and TRBJ1-2, with a weak D call TRBD1 (5 bases). V was trimmed by 6 bases and J by 6 bases, leaving 14 bases between them. This CDR3 comprises 13 residues. CDR1 is MNHEY and CDR2 is SVGAGI in the germline V gene. CDR3 coding DNA: TGTGCCAGCAGCCGGACGGTAGGGGATGGCTACACCTTC. Its translation: CASSRTVGDGYTF.

This clone appeared once. The chain couples TRBV19 to TRBJ1-2; TRBD1 agrees at 7 bases. CDR3 length: 13 amino acids. Germline loops: CDR1 LNHDA, CDR2 SQIVND (reference sequence). Germline trimming cut 3 bases from V and 14 bases from J; bases unmatched to any gene: 12. DNA for the CDR3: TGTGCCAGTAGTATTCGACAGGGCGGGTCATATACCTTC. It is translated as CASSIRQGGSYTF.

This clone was recorded once. V gene TRBV27 combines with J gene TRBJ1-2; D might be TRBD1 (5 bases). Per the germline V gene, CDR1 is MNHEY and CDR2 is SMNVEV (reference sequence). This CDR3 has 15 residues. Trimming took 5 bases from V and 0 from J, leaving 13 bases between them. This CDR3 is CASSQSGRTNYGYTF. The CDR3 DNA reads TGTGCCAGCAGTCAATCGGGACGGACTAACTATGGCTACACCTTC.

The V gene is TRBV19, the J gene TRBJ2-3, with TRBD1 identical over 11 bases. The CDR3 sequence is 15 residues long. Unmatched junction bases numbered 8, after V lost 8 bases and J lost 4 bases. Germline V gene data show CDR1 as LNHDA and CDR2 as SQIVND (reference sequence). The CDR3 sequence is CASVDRGQSPDTQYF. DNA for the CDR3: TGTGCCAGTGTGGACAGGGGGCAAAGTCCAGATACGCAGTATTTT.

The chain carries TRBV7-9 and TRBJ1-1; the match to TRBD1 covers 10 bases. Germline V gives CDR1 SEHNR, CDR2 FQNEAQ (reference sequence). With V trimmed by 3 bases and J by 4 bases, 5 bases remained unmatched. CDR3 length equals 15 residues. CDR3 in amino acids: CASSFIRTGGTEAFF. In nucleotides, the CDR3 is TGTGCCAGCAGCTTTATCCGGACAGGGGGCACTGAAGCTTTCTTT.